This is a list of T cell receptor beta chains from one sample in a study of blood T cell repertoires in COVID-19. TCRdb keeps only in-frame clones here, not all; method: immunoSEQ multiplex PCR. The sample has a few hundred thousand clones, around nine tenths seen once. Material: PBMCs or T cells enriched from blood (not recorded which). Receptor source: a woman aged 30 to 39 who had recovered from COVID-19. The CDR3 runs from the conserved cysteine through the conserved F or W. A D gene is named only where the DNA matches it firmly. Clone size appears in some rows only: once, few, many, or a class for an expanded clone.

D	size	V	J	CDR3	DNA
TRBD1	.	TRBV3-1/TRBV3-2	TRBJ1-4	CASSPWDRGKTNEKLFF	TGTGCCAGCAGCCCATGGGACAGGGGGAAGACTAATGAAAAACTGTTTTTT
.	.	TRBV20-1	TRBJ1-5	CSASIGQNNQPQHF	TGCAGTGCTAGTATCGGACAAAACAATCAGCCCCAGCATTTT
.	.	TRBV23-1	TRBJ1-1	CASIPGPSEYMNTEAFF	TGCGCCAGCATCCCCGGTCCCTCGGAGTACATGAACACTGAAGCTTTCTTT
TRBD1	.	TRBV6-5	TRBJ1-5	CASSRTGTANQPQHF	TGTGCCAGCAGTAGAACCGGGACAGCGAATCAGCCCCAGCATTTT
TRBD1	few	TRBV2	TRBJ1-2	CASNPGGHYGYTF	TGTGCCAGCAACCCAGGGGGCCACTATGGCTACACCTTC
.	.	TRBV6-2/TRBV6-3	TRBJ2-7	CASSYSEFYEQYF	TGTGCCAGCAGTTACTCGGAGTTCTACGAGCAGTACTTC
.	.	TRBV11-2	TRBJ2-1	CASSDRVSYNEQFF	TGTGCCAGCAGCGACAGAGTCTCCTACAATGAGCAGTTCTTC
TRBD1	.	TRBV5-1	TRBJ1-1	CASSNDREKMNTEAFF	TGCGCCAGCAGCAATGACAGGGAAAAAATGAACACTGAAGCTTTCTTT
.	.	TRBV19	TRBJ2-7	CASSGGTAYEQYF	TGTGCCAGTAGTGGCGGGACAGCGTACGAGCAGTACTTC
.	.	TRBV5-1	TRBJ1-4	CASSPGQGGEKLFF	TGCGCCAGCAGCCCTGGCCAGGGAGGTGAAAAACTGTTTTTT
TRBD2	.	TRBV7-2	TRBJ2-1	CASSSGLAGGTQEQFF	TGTGCCAGCAGCTCGGGACTAGCGGGGGGAACTCAGGAGCAGTTCTTC
.	few	TRBV7-9	TRBJ1-5	CASSGGTGSNQPQHF	TGTGCCAGCAGCGGGGGGACGGGTAGCAATCAGCCCCAGCATTTT
.	.	TRBV28	TRBJ1-2	CASTLGVHYGYTF	TGTGCCAGCACCCTAGGGGTACACTATGGCTACACCTTC
TRBD2	.	TRBV5-1	TRBJ2-7	CASSTTSGVAYEQYF	TGCGCCAGCAGCACGACTAGCGGGGTCGCCTACGAGCAGTACTTC
TRBD1	.	TRBV6-6	TRBJ1-6	CASGETGANYNSPLHF	TGTGCCAGCGGGGAAACAGGGGCGAACTATAATTCACCCCTCCACTTT
.	.	TRBV10-3	TRBJ2-1	CAIRGQSNEIEQFF	TGTGCCATCAGAGGACAGTCAAACGAAATTGAGCAGTTCTTC
.	.	TRBV11-2	TRBJ1-1	CASSLLGGMNTEAFF	TGTGCCAGCAGCCTACTGGGGGGAATGAACACTGAAGCTTTCTTT
.	.	TRBV30	TRBJ1-1	CAWSITRQHEAFF	TGTGCCTGGAGTATAACTCGACAGCACGAAGCTTTCTTT
.	.	TRBV7-8	TRBJ2-7	CASSLEKSQVIREQYF	TGTGCCAGCAGCTTAGAGAAATCACAGGTCATCCGCGAGCAGTACTTC
.	.	TRBV7-2	TRBJ1-3	CASSSGLHRPGNTIYF	TGTGCCAGCAGCTCCGGACTCCACCGACCTGGAAACACCATATATTTT
.	.	TRBV19	TRBJ1-4	CASSATGSYNEKLFF	TGTGCCAGTAGTGCTACAGGGAGTTATAATGAAAAACTGTTTTTT
TRBD1	few	TRBV19	TRBJ1-4	CASSEKTGVVGEKLFF	TGTGCCAGTAGTGAAAAAACAGGGGTAGTGGGGGAAAAACTGTTTTTT
.	.	TRBV15	TRBJ2-5	CATSRDKDWQETQYF	TGTGCCACCAGCAGAGATAAGGACTGGCAAGAGACCCAGTACTTC
TRBD2	.	TRBV27	TRBJ2-1	CASSSMPGLAPPLRNEQFF	TGTGCCAGCAGTTCAATGCCGGGACTAGCACCCCCCCTACGGAATGAGCAGTTCTTC
.	.	TRBV5-8	TRBJ1-5	CASSLDGAGAGQPQHF	TGTGCCAGCAGCTTGGATGGGGCCGGAGCGGGTCAGCCCCAGCATTTT
TRBD2	.	TRBV5-6	TRBJ2-7	CASSLGPGGPGEQYF	TGTGCCAGCAGCTTGGGGCCGGGGGGGCCGGGCGAGCAGTACTTC
.	once	TRBV10-1	TRBJ1-1	CASSEARSAAEAFF	TGCGCCAGCAGTGAGGCCAGGTCGGCCGCTGAAGCTTTCTTT
.	.	TRBV4-1	TRBJ1-5	CASSQYSNQPQHF	TGCGCCAGCAGCCAATATAGCAATCAGCCCCAGCATTTT
TRBD1	.	TRBV2	TRBJ1-5	CASSEDRGFGQPQHF	TGTGCCAGCAGTGAGGACAGGGGCTTTGGTCAGCCCCAGCATTTT
TRBD1	.	TRBV5-4	TRBJ1-1	CASSPGQVNTEAFF	TGTGCCAGCAGCCCGGGACAGGTGAACACTGAAGCTTTCTTT
TRBD2	.	TRBV4-2	TRBJ2-1	CASSQAGGNEQFF	TGTGCCAGCAGCCAAGCGGGGGGGAATGAGCAGTTCTTC
.	.	TRBV19	TRBJ1-1	CASIRNTRSGTEAFF	TGTGCCAGTATTCGCAACACAAGGTCGGGCACTGAAGCTTTCTTT